This is a list of T cell receptor beta chains from one sample in a study of blood T cell repertoires in COVID-19. The protocol was immunoSEQ multiplex PCR, while the TCRdb copy is restricted to in-frame clones and leaves out a portion. Here the sample spans 25,000 to 35,000 clones, approximately 91% being singletons. Sequenced input: peripheral blood. The receptors originated from a man in his fifties or sixties with COVID-19, enrolled during active disease. Both conserved end residues are part of each CDR3. The D gene is left open where the match is weak. The size of a clone is reported for some rows only, either as once, few or many, or as a class for expanded clones.

cdr3_aa: CAWKRKEDTGELFF; cdr3_nt: TGTGCCTGGAAGCGGAAGGAAGACACCGGGGAGCTGTTTTTT; clone_size: -; d_call: -; v_call: TRBV30; j_call: TRBJ2-2
cdr3_aa: CASSPFGTSGIYEQYF; cdr3_nt: TGTGCCAGCAGCCCTTTCGGGACTAGCGGGATTTACGAGCAGTACTTC; clone_size: -; d_call: TRBD2; v_call: TRBV7-2; j_call: TRBJ2-7
cdr3_aa: CASSQDRLDSQYF; cdr3_nt: TGTGCCAGCAGCCAAGATCGGTTGGACAGTCAGTACTTC; clone_size: -; d_call: -; v_call: TRBV4-2; j_call: TRBJ2-7
cdr3_aa: CAGGYMTEQYF; cdr3_nt: TGTGCCGGGGGCTACATGACAGAGCAGTACTTC; clone_size: -; d_call: -; v_call: TRBV27; j_call: TRBJ2-7
cdr3_aa: CASTGSGSYEQYF; cdr3_nt: TGCGCCAGCACCGGGAGCGGGAGCTACGAGCAGTACTTC; clone_size: -; d_call: TRBD2; v_call: TRBV5-1; j_call: TRBJ2-7
cdr3_aa: CASSPAGGMEDTQYF; cdr3_nt: TGTGCCAGCAGCCCCGCGGGCGGTATGGAAGATACGCAGTATTTT; clone_size: -; d_call: -; v_call: TRBV6-2/TRBV6-3; j_call: TRBJ2-3
cdr3_aa: CASSATSGGRRTQYF; cdr3_nt: TGTGCCAGCAGCGCGACTAGCGGGGGGCGGCGAACCCAGTACTTC; clone_size: -; d_call: TRBD2; v_call: TRBV11-2; j_call: TRBJ2-5
cdr3_aa: CASSQEQGRGYTF; cdr3_nt: TGTGCCAGCAGCCAAGAACAGGGACGGGGCTACACCTTC; clone_size: -; d_call: -; v_call: TRBV3-1/TRBV3-2; j_call: TRBJ1-2
cdr3_aa: CASSQRDRGGYEQFF; cdr3_nt: TGTGCCAGTAGTCAAAGGGACAGGGGGGGGTATGAGCAGTTCTTC; clone_size: -; d_call: TRBD1; v_call: TRBV19; j_call: TRBJ2-1
cdr3_aa: CASSSPGGGATGGYTF; cdr3_nt: TGTGCCAGTAGTTCCCCAGGAGGGGGGGCAACGGGTGGCTACACCTTC; clone_size: -; d_call: -; v_call: TRBV19; j_call: TRBJ1-2
cdr3_aa: CASQADRANEQFF; cdr3_nt: TGTGCCAGCCAAGCCGACAGGGCTAATGAGCAGTTCTTC; clone_size: once; d_call: TRBD1; v_call: TRBV2; j_call: TRBJ2-1
cdr3_aa: CASSVGTGGNNEKLFF; cdr3_nt: TGTGCCAGCAGCGTCGGGACAGGAGGGAATAATGAAAAACTGTTTTTT; clone_size: few; d_call: TRBD1; v_call: TRBV9; j_call: TRBJ1-4
cdr3_aa: CASGLQGHEQYF; cdr3_nt: TGTGCCAGCGGATTACAGGGCCACGAGCAGTACTTC; clone_size: -; d_call: -; v_call: TRBV7-9; j_call: TRBJ2-7
cdr3_aa: CASSTEEAGGSSGNTIYF; cdr3_nt: TGTGCCAGCAGTACGGAGGAGGCAGGGGGAAGCTCTGGAAACACCATATATTTT; clone_size: -; d_call: TRBD1; v_call: TRBV28; j_call: TRBJ1-3
cdr3_aa: CASSLYVLREDAFF; cdr3_nt: TGTGCCAGCAGCTTATATGTGTTAAGGGAGGATGCTTTCTTT; clone_size: -; d_call: -; v_call: TRBV11-3; j_call: TRBJ1-1
cdr3_aa: CASSYSLAGGPYEQYF; cdr3_nt: TGTGCCAGCAGTTACTCGCTAGCGGGAGGCCCCTACGAGCAGTACTTC; clone_size: few; d_call: TRBD2; v_call: TRBV6-2/TRBV6-3; j_call: TRBJ2-7
cdr3_aa: CASSPDRGRRDGYTF; cdr3_nt: TGTGCCAGTAGCCCAGACAGGGGAAGGAGGGATGGCTACACCTTC; clone_size: -; d_call: TRBD1; v_call: TRBV19; j_call: TRBJ1-2
cdr3_aa: CASSDRQGADTQYF; cdr3_nt: TGTGCCAGCAGTGATCGGCAGGGTGCAGATACGCAGTATTTT; clone_size: -; d_call: -; v_call: TRBV2; j_call: TRBJ2-3
cdr3_aa: CASSPLRGSSNNEQFF; cdr3_nt: TGTGCCAGCTCACCACTAAGGGGCAGTTCCAACAATGAGCAGTTCTTC; clone_size: -; d_call: -; v_call: TRBV18; j_call: TRBJ2-1
cdr3_aa: CSASGTGNSYEQYF; cdr3_nt: TGCAGTGCTAGTGGGACAGGGAACTCCTACGAGCAGTACTTC; clone_size: -; d_call: TRBD1; v_call: TRBV20-1; j_call: TRBJ2-7
cdr3_aa: CASSYFGASTDTQYF; cdr3_nt: TGTGCCAGCAGTTATTTTGGGGCCTCCACAGATACGCAGTATTTT; clone_size: -; d_call: -; v_call: TRBV6-5; j_call: TRBJ2-3
cdr3_aa: CASETVRENSYNEQFF; cdr3_nt: TGTGCCAGCGAAACAGTGCGGGAGAACTCCTACAATGAGCAGTTCTTC; clone_size: -; d_call: TRBD2; v_call: TRBV2; j_call: TRBJ2-1
cdr3_aa: CASRGDWPREDEQFF; cdr3_nt: TGTGCCAGCAGGGGAGACTGGCCCCGGGAAGATGAGCAGTTCTTC; clone_size: once; d_call: -; v_call: TRBV2; j_call: TRBJ2-1
cdr3_aa: CASKYSANYGYTF; cdr3_nt: TGTGCCAGCAAATACAGTGCTAACTATGGCTACACCTTC; clone_size: -; d_call: -; v_call: TRBV19; j_call: TRBJ1-2
cdr3_aa: CASSLAGRHNNQPQHF; cdr3_nt: TGTGCCAGCAGCTTAGCGGGGAGGCATAACAATCAGCCCCAGCATTTT; clone_size: -; d_call: -; v_call: TRBV7-2; j_call: TRBJ1-5
cdr3_aa: CASRRDRGTDTQYF; cdr3_nt: TGTGCCAGCAGGCGGGACAGGGGTACAGATACGCAGTATTTT; clone_size: once; d_call: TRBD1; v_call: TRBV6-5; j_call: TRBJ2-3
cdr3_aa: CATEGVRGERKLFF; cdr3_nt: TGTGCTACGGAGGGAGTACGGGGGGAGCGGAAACTGTTTTTT; clone_size: -; d_call: -; v_call: TRBV21-1; j_call: TRBJ1-4
cdr3_aa: CASSFAGQGIYNSPLHF; cdr3_nt: TGTGCCAGCAGCTTTGCGGGACAGGGGATCTATAATTCACCCCTCCACTTT; clone_size: once; d_call: TRBD1; v_call: TRBV5-4; j_call: TRBJ1-6
cdr3_aa: CASSTNRGTGEQYF; cdr3_nt: TGTGCCAGTAGCACCAACAGGGGTACTGGCGAGCAGTACTTC; clone_size: -; d_call: TRBD1; v_call: TRBV19; j_call: TRBJ2-7
cdr3_aa: CASSLGSRNEQFF; cdr3_nt: TGTGCCAGCAGCTTGGGGAGCCGTAATGAGCAGTTCTTC; clone_size: -; d_call: -; v_call: TRBV7-3; j_call: TRBJ2-1
cdr3_aa: CSAQGEYEQYF; cdr3_nt: TGCAGTGCCCAAGGGGAATACGAGCAGTACTTC; clone_size: -; d_call: -; v_call: TRBV20-1; j_call: TRBJ2-7
cdr3_aa: CASSLGSTGNQPQHF; cdr3_nt: TGCGCCAGCAGCTTGGGCTCGACAGGTAATCAGCCCCAGCATTTT; clone_size: once; d_call: -; v_call: TRBV5-1; j_call: TRBJ1-5
cdr3_aa: CASSLGWTDTQYF; cdr3_nt: TGTGCCAGCAGCCTCGGTTGGACAGATACGCAGTATTTT; clone_size: -; d_call: -; v_call: TRBV2; j_call: TRBJ2-3
cdr3_aa: CASSSYSNQPQHF; cdr3_nt: TGTGCCAGCAGCTCTTATAGCAATCAGCCCCAGCATTTT; clone_size: -; d_call: -; v_call: TRBV7-9; j_call: TRBJ1-5
cdr3_aa: CASSLTAIQETQYF; cdr3_nt: TGTGCCAGCAGCCTCACAGCCATCCAAGAGACCCAGTACTTC; clone_size: once; d_call: -; v_call: TRBV11-2; j_call: TRBJ2-5
cdr3_aa: CAIRGTDSSYEQYF; cdr3_nt: TGTGCCATCAGGGGGACTGACTCCTCCTACGAGCAGTACTTC; clone_size: -; d_call: -; v_call: TRBV10-3; j_call: TRBJ2-7
cdr3_aa: CASSATGAGNTIYF; cdr3_nt: TGCGCCAGCAGCGCGACAGGAGCTGGAAACACCATATATTTT; clone_size: -; d_call: -; v_call: TRBV5-1; j_call: TRBJ1-3
cdr3_aa: CSGGAGTEAFF; cdr3_nt: TGCAGTGGAGGCGCGGGGACTGAAGCTTTCTTT; clone_size: -; d_call: -; v_call: TRBV20-1; j_call: TRBJ1-1
cdr3_aa: CASISDRGIVYNEQFF; cdr3_nt: TGTGCCAGCATCTCGGACAGGGGGATAGTCTACAATGAGCAGTTCTTC; clone_size: -; d_call: TRBD1; v_call: TRBV28; j_call: TRBJ2-1
cdr3_aa: CSAFNNEQFF; cdr3_nt: TGCAGTGCGTTTAACAATGAGCAGTTCTTC; clone_size: -; d_call: -; v_call: TRBV20-1; j_call: TRBJ2-1
cdr3_aa: CASSLGQGFYNEQFF; cdr3_nt: TGTGCCAGCTCACTCGGACAGGGGTTCTACAATGAGCAGTTCTTC; clone_size: -; d_call: TRBD1; v_call: TRBV18; j_call: TRBJ2-1
cdr3_aa: CASSLVEGDQPQHF; cdr3_nt: TGTGCCAGCAGCTTGGTAGAAGGGGATCAGCCCCAGCATTTT; clone_size: -; d_call: -; v_call: TRBV5-8; j_call: TRBJ1-5
cdr3_aa: CAFVRDRGPTNEKLFF; cdr3_nt: TGTGCCTTTGTCCGGGACAGGGGGCCTACTAATGAAAAACTGTTTTTT; clone_size: once; d_call: TRBD1; v_call: TRBV30; j_call: TRBJ1-4
cdr3_aa: CAISESGTTSTDTQYF; cdr3_nt: TGTGCCATCAGTGAGTCTGGGACTACTAGCACAGATACGCAGTATTTT; clone_size: -; d_call: TRBD2; v_call: TRBV10-3; j_call: TRBJ2-3
cdr3_aa: CASSRAGGMDEKLFF; cdr3_nt: TGCGCCAGCAGCCGTGCTGGGGGGATGGATGAAAAACTGTTTTTT; clone_size: once; d_call: -; v_call: TRBV4-3; j_call: TRBJ1-4
cdr3_aa: CASSEAGTAKNTGELFF; cdr3_nt: TGTGCCAGCAGTGAGGCCGGGACAGCTAAGAACACCGGGGAGCTGTTTTTT; clone_size: -; d_call: TRBD1; v_call: TRBV6-4; j_call: TRBJ2-2
cdr3_aa: CADDGRAGGISEQYF; cdr3_nt: TGTGCCGACGACGGGAGAGCGGGAGGGATCTCCGAGCAGTACTTC; clone_size: few; d_call: TRBD2; v_call: TRBV19; j_call: TRBJ2-7
cdr3_aa: CASSLRPRDEQYF; cdr3_nt: TGTGCCAGCAGTTTGAGGCCACGAGACGAGCAGTACTTC; clone_size: -; d_call: -; v_call: TRBV12-3/TRBV12-4; j_call: TRBJ2-7
cdr3_aa: CASSPTGAGEKLFF; cdr3_nt: TGTGCCAGCAGCCCAACAGGGGCGGGAGAAAAACTGTTTTTT; clone_size: -; d_call: TRBD1; v_call: TRBV28; j_call: TRBJ1-4
cdr3_aa: CAWSAIMTELQETQYF; cdr3_nt: TGTGCCTGGAGTGCCATAATGACTGAACTTCAAGAGACCCAGTACTTC; clone_size: -; d_call: -; v_call: TRBV30; j_call: TRBJ2-5
cdr3_aa: CASSSQTGVSYNEQFF; cdr3_nt: TGTGCCAGCAGCTCACAGACAGGGGTATCCTACAATGAGCAGTTCTTC; clone_size: -; d_call: TRBD1; v_call: TRBV7-2; j_call: TRBJ2-1
cdr3_aa: CASSDPGHQSDEQFF; cdr3_nt: TGCGCCAGCAGTGACCCGGGACACCAGTCGGATGAGCAGTTCTTC; clone_size: -; d_call: -; v_call: TRBV10-1; j_call: TRBJ2-1
cdr3_aa: CASSLTGGLNNEQFF; cdr3_nt: TGTGCCAGCAGTTTAACAGGGGGCTTAAACAATGAGCAGTTCTTC; clone_size: -; d_call: TRBD1; v_call: TRBV28; j_call: TRBJ2-1
cdr3_aa: CASSTIGTSSGSTDTQYF; cdr3_nt: TGTGCCAGCTCGACGATCGGGACTTCTAGCGGTAGCACAGATACGCAGTATTTT; clone_size: -; d_call: TRBD2; v_call: TRBV18; j_call: TRBJ2-3
cdr3_aa: CASSLFRRQGGGQPQHF; cdr3_nt: TGTGCCAGCAGCTTATTCAGACGACAGGGGGGAGGGCAGCCCCAGCATTTT; clone_size: -; d_call: TRBD1; v_call: TRBV11-2; j_call: TRBJ1-5
cdr3_aa: CASSHSGRDGNEQFF; cdr3_nt: TGCGCCAGCAGTCATAGCGGGAGGGATGGAAATGAGCAGTTCTTC; clone_size: -; d_call: TRBD2; v_call: TRBV5-1; j_call: TRBJ2-1
cdr3_aa: CASSKGLLAGGPSDNEQFF; cdr3_nt: TGTGCCAGTAGTAAGGGTCTTTTGGCGGGAGGGCCTAGCGACAATGAGCAGTTCTTC; clone_size: once; d_call: TRBD2; v_call: TRBV19; j_call: TRBJ2-1
cdr3_aa: CATSGTSTDTQYF; cdr3_nt: TGTGCCACTTCCGGGACTAGCACCGATACGCAGTATTTT; clone_size: -; d_call: TRBD2; v_call: TRBV28; j_call: TRBJ2-3
cdr3_aa: CASSPGASGNTIYF; cdr3_nt: TGTGCCAGCAGCCCAGGGGCATCTGGAAACACCATATATTTT; clone_size: -; d_call: -; v_call: TRBV7-9; j_call: TRBJ1-3
cdr3_aa: CASSRDRGLLSGNTIYF; cdr3_nt: TGCGCCAGCAGCCGGGACAGGGGACTTCTCTCTGGAAACACCATATATTTT; clone_size: -; d_call: TRBD1; v_call: TRBV10-1; j_call: TRBJ1-3